This TCR beta chain originates from a study of blood T cell repertoires in COVID-19. The CDR3 sequence is 15 residues long. J gave up 1 base and V 3 bases, and 1 base lay outside the gene matches. CDR1 is SGDLS, CDR2 YYNGEE, per germline. Assay: immunoSEQ multiplex PCR; the TCRdb copy retains only in-frame clones and omits some. This sample has around 250,000 clones, with approximately 84% found just once. The clonotype was recovered from a woman between 45 and 60 years old who had been exposed to COVID-19. The specimen was PBMCs or T cells enriched from blood (not recorded which). The chain employs TRBV9 and TRBJ2-1; TRBD1 matches at 10 bases. The CDR3 DNA is TGTGCCAGCAGCGGGGGACAGGGGTCCTACAATGAGCAGTTCTTC. Its translation: CASSGGQGSYNEQFF.